This T cell receptor (beta chain) was recorded in a study of T cell responses to AZD1222 COVID-19 vaccine. Assay used: immunoSEQ multiplex PCR; TCRdb lists only in-frame clones, some missing. The profile shows 95,000 to 150,000 clones, almost 95% of them singletons. The CDR3 contains 14 residues. Germline CDR1 is LGHDT and CDR2 is YNNKEL (reference sequence). V dropped 4 bases and J dropped 3; count of bases not matched to a gene: 3. The clonotype was recovered from an adult in good health. The chain uses TRBV3-1 (or the pseudogene TRBV3-2) and TRBJ1-1, with TRBD1 identical over 9 bases. The sequences come from peripheral blood, collected on day 0 of AZD1222 vaccination. The CDR3 bases are TGTGCCAGCAGCCGTCGACAGGGGGACACTGAAGCTTTCTTT. Its translation is CASSRRQGDTEAFF.